These T cell receptor beta chains were read from a single sample in a study of T-cell memory formation after mild COVID-19. TCRdb re-analysed the 5' RACE reads in MiXCR, keeping a single row per CDR3 protein. This sample has 90,000 to 120,000 distinct CDR3 sequences, with 13% to 15% found just once. The source material was PBMCs or a T cell subset sorted from them (not recorded which). All receptors come from a man aged 18 to 35 who had mild COVID-19 (a few samples of this study predate the infection). Cell type and time point are not known. The CDR3 runs from the conserved cysteine through the conserved F or W. The D gene is left open where the match is weak. For some rows the clone size is stated as once, few or many, or as a class when expanded; others skip it.

TRBD1 TRBJ2-5 TRBV7-9 . CASRLTGTGDQETQYF TGTGCCAGCAGGTTAACCGGGACAGGGGACCAAGAGACCCAGTACTTC
TRBD1 TRBJ1-2 TRBV27 . CASSRGTGAHYGYTF TGTGCCAGCAGTCGCGGGACAGGGGCCCACTATGGCTACACCTTC
. TRBJ1-1 TRBV20-1 many CSARVITGNTEAFF TGCAGTGCTAGAGTCATTACAGGGAACACTGAAGCTTTCTTT
. TRBJ1-6 TRBV11-2 many CASSLWPTSGDSPLHF TGTGCCAGCAGCTTATGGCCGACCTCAGGGGATTCACCCCTCCACTTT
. TRBJ2-4 TRBV3-1 few CASSQEAGMSGIQYF TGTGCCAGCAGCCAAGAAGCCGGGATGAGTGGCATTCAGTACTTC
TRBD1 TRBJ2-2 TRBV7-9 . CASSFGGPGQSNTGELFF TGTGCCAGCAGCTTCGGTGGCCCGGGACAGTCGAACACCGGGGAGCTGTTTTTT
TRBD2 TRBJ2-1 TRBV5-1 many CASSHQRGGYNEQFF TGCGCCAGCAGCCACCAGCGGGGGGGATACAATGAGCAGTTCTTC
TRBD1 TRBJ2-7 TRBV4-3 few CASSHRQGAAYEQYF TGCGCCAGCAGCCATCGACAGGGGGCAGCCTACGAGCAGTACTTC
. TRBJ2-2 TRBV9 few CASKTHSKDTGELFF TGTGCCAGCAAAACACACTCGAAGGACACCGGGGAGCTGTTTTTT
. TRBJ2-6 TRBV6-5 . CATGSGAGANVLTF TGTGCCACCGGATCAGGGGCTGGGGCCAACGTCCTGACTTTC
. TRBJ2-1 TRBV11-2 few CASSLQLDEQFF TGTGCCAGCAGCTTACAGCTGGATGAGCAGTTCTTC
TRBD1 TRBJ1-1 TRBV12-3/TRBV12-4 few CASSLTGGETEAFF TGTGCCAGCAGCTTGACAGGGGGCGAAACTGAAGCTTTCTTT
. TRBJ1-4 TRBV7-9 . CASSLADNEKLFF TGTGCCAGCAGCCTAGCCGATAATGAAAAACTGTTTTTT
. TRBJ2-1 TRBV14 . CASSQVYSPEQFF TGTGCCAGCAGCCAAGTCTACTCCCCCGAGCAGTTCTTC
TRBD2 TRBJ2-5 TRBV12-5 . CASGLAESGGVWQETQYF TGTGCTAGTGGTTTGGCCGAGAGCGGGGGCGTTTGGCAAGAGACCCAGTACTTC
. TRBJ2-7 TRBV13 few CASSLQGSAYYEQYF TGTGCCAGCAGCTTACAGGGGTCCGCCTACTACGAGCAGTACTTC
TRBD1 TRBJ2-5 TRBV6-5 many CASSYGTGGETQYF TGTGCCAGCAGTTACGGGACAGGGGGAGAGACCCAGTACTTC
TRBD1 TRBJ2-7 TRBV12-3/TRBV12-4 . CASSLGGQDYEQYF TGTGCCAGCAGTTTGGGGGGACAGGACTACGAGCAGTACTTC
TRBD2 TRBJ2-7 TRBV4-1 few CASSQDSGGSSYEQYF TGCGCCAGCAGCCAAGATAGCGGGGGGAGCTCCTACGAGCAGTACTTC
. TRBJ2-5 TRBV4-3 few CASSQDRRSEETQYF TGCGCCAGCAGCCAAGATCGCCGGTCCGAGGAGACCCAGTACTTC
TRBD2 TRBJ2-5 TRBV15 . CATSRGSGEETQYF TGTGCCACCAGCAGAGGTAGCGGGGAAGAGACCCAGTACTTC
. TRBJ1-6 TRBV7-9 few CASSLAGGAPLHF TGTGCCAGCAGCTTAGCAGGTGGAGCTCCCCTCCACTTT
TRBD2 TRBJ2-3 TRBV5-4 . CASSLDRGGGTDTQYF TGTGCCAGCAGCTTGGACCGGGGAGGGGGCACAGATACGCAGTATTTT
. TRBJ2-3 TRBV20-1 . CSARLRSRGYTDTQYF TGCAGTGCTAGATTAAGGAGCAGGGGCTACACAGATACGCAGTATTTT
. TRBJ2-4 TRBV7-9 few CASSLVGGENIQYF TGTGCCAGCAGCTTAGTGGGGGGAGAAAACATTCAGTACTTC
TRBD2 TRBJ2-3 TRBV20-1 . CSAPRDYQGVTDTQYF TGCAGTGCTCCCCGGGACTACCAAGGAGTCACAGATACGCAGTATTTT
. TRBJ2-3 TRBV9 medium-sized CASSESGAADTQYF TGTGCCAGCAGCGAGAGTGGGGCGGCAGATACGCAGTATTTT
TRBD2 TRBJ2-5 TRBV4-3 few CASSHGTSTGRETQYF TGCGCCAGCAGCCACGGGACTAGCACGGGTCGAGAGACCCAGTACTTC
. TRBJ2-2 TRBV7-6 many CASSHPGGELFF TGTGCCAGCAGCCACCCGGGTGGGGAGCTGTTTTTT
. TRBJ1-1 TRBV3-2 few CASSLDRPTEAFF TGTGCCAGCAGCCTCGACAGGCCCACTGAAGCTTTCTTT
. TRBJ2-7 TRBV2 . CASSDRAHTYEQYF TGTGCCAGCAGTGATCGGGCCCATACCTACGAGCAGTACTTC
TRBD1 TRBJ2-7 TRBV27 . CASSLLDRGDEQYF TGTGCCAGCAGTTTACTCGACAGGGGAGACGAGCAGTACTTC
. TRBJ2-7 TRBV30 . CAWSDQHVDFSSYEQYF TGTGCCTGGAGTGACCAACACGTCGATTTCAGCTCCTACGAGCAGTACTTC
TRBD1 TRBJ2-5 TRBV7-2 . CASSPGQGAWETQYF TGTGCCAGCAGCCCAGGACAGGGGGCGTGGGAGACCCAGTACTTC
. TRBJ1-2 TRBV19 few CASSIVPGHGYTF TGTGCCAGTAGTATAGTACCCGGGCATGGCTACACCTTC
. TRBJ1-2 TRBV9 few CASSVGNYGYTF TGTGCCAGCAGCGTAGGAAACTATGGCTACACCTTC
TRBD1 TRBJ2-2 TRBV12-5 . CASGRQGALNTGELFF TGTGCTAGTGGTAGACAGGGGGCCCTTAACACCGGGGAGCTGTTTTTT
. TRBJ2-7 TRBV5-1 few CASSLATRGGFYEQYF TGCGCCAGCAGCTTGGCGACTAGGGGCGGGTTCTACGAGCAGTACTTC
TRBD2 TRBJ2-5 TRBV4-1 few CASSQAGGDQETQYF TGCGCCAGCAGCCAAGCGGGGGGTGACCAAGAGACCCAGTACTTC
. TRBJ2-1 TRBV7-9 few CASSLVGLQWGEQFF TGTGCCAGCAGCTTAGTGGGGCTTCAGTGGGGTGAGCAGTTCTTC
. TRBJ2-1 TRBV4-1 . CASRPSSYNEQFF TGCGCCAGCAGGCCCAGCTCCTACAATGAGCAGTTCTTC
TRBD1 TRBJ1-6 TRBV14 few CASSQDRRSYNSPLHF TGTGCCAGCAGCCAGGACAGGCGCTCCTATAATTCACCCCTCCACTTT
. TRBJ1-6 TRBV5-5 many CASSLGINSPLHF TGTGCCAGCAGCTTGGGAATAAATTCACCCCTCCACTTT
. TRBJ2-3 TRBV4-1 many CASSQAGTDTQYF TGCGCCAGCAGCCAAGCCGGCACAGATACGCAGTATTTT
. TRBJ2-5 TRBV29-1 few CSVEDLGRKGQTQYF TGCAGCGTTGAAGATCTGGGACGGAAAGGGCAGACCCAGTACTTC
. TRBJ2-1 TRBV6-5 few CASSSLGLQFF TGTGCCAGCAGTTCTTTGGGTTTGCAGTTCTTC
. TRBJ1-1 TRBV30 . CAWVRGVTEAFF TGTGCCTGGGTAAGAGGGGTCACTGAAGCTTTCTTT
. TRBJ2-2 TRBV4-2 few CASSHPGTFNTGELFF TGTGCCAGCAGCCACCCCGGGACTTTTAACACCGGGGAGCTGTTTTTT
. TRBJ2-2 TRBV9 . CASSLRQDHTGELFF TGTGCCAGCAGCCTCCGACAGGACCACACCGGGGAGCTGTTTTTT
TRBD1 TRBJ1-1 TRBV7-2 few CASSLQGGTEAFF TGTGCCAGCAGCTTACAGGGGGGAACTGAAGCTTTCTTT
. TRBJ1-2 TRBV4-3 few CASSQDYGIYGYTF TGCGCCAGCAGCCAAGATTACGGAATCTATGGCTACACCTTC
TRBD2 TRBJ2-5 TRBV6-2/TRBV6-3 few CASSPPGLAGETQYF TGTGCCAGCAGTCCCCCGGGACTAGCGGGAGAGACCCAGTACTTC
. TRBJ1-1 TRBV4-3 . CASSQETGLNTEAFF TGCGCCAGCAGCCAAGAGACGGGGCTGAACACTGAAGCTTTCTTT